The 14 T cell receptor beta chains in this list originate from one sample, sequenced in a study of technical replicates of blood from several donors. Measured with immunoSEQ multiplex PCR; TCRdb has only the in-frame clones, and not every one. The sample has nearly 80,000 clones, roughly 97% seen once. Material: T cells isolated from PBMCs. All receptors derive from a human donor in good health.

The rearrangement joins TRBV6-1 to TRBJ1-1; 7 bases match TRBD1. Looked up from germline, CDR1 is MNHNS and CDR2 is SASEGT. The CDR3 covers 12 residues. Germline trimming cut 8 bases from V and 6 bases from J; bases unmatched to any gene: 6. The CDR3 DNA reads as TGTGCCAGCCTAACAGGGGCAGCTGAAGCTTTCTTT. Translation gives CASLTGAAEAFF.

This sequence joins TRBV2 and TRBJ1-4; 8 nucleotides match TRBD1. CDR3 size: 14 residues. Germline V gene data show CDR1 as SNHLY and CDR2 as FYNNEI. With 4 bases clipped from V and 8 bases from J, the junction kept 6 bases outside the gene matches. In nucleotides, the CDR3 is TGTGCCAGCAGTGGGACAGGGTCGGGGGAAAAACTGTTTTTT. Translating gives CASSGTGSGEKLFF.

The V gene is TRBV27, the J gene TRBJ2-7; TRBD2 is a possible D gene (6 bases). V was cut by 4 bases and J by 0 bases, with 10 bases left in between. Per the germline V gene, CDR1 is MNHEY and CDR2 is SMNVEV (reference sequence). There are 14 residues in the CDR3. The CDR3 sequence is CASSWDSRSYEQYF. As DNA, the CDR3 is TGTGCCAGCAGTTGGGACTCACGCTCCTACGAGCAGTACTTC.

This sequence joins TRBV10-2 and TRBJ2-7; 12 nucleotides match TRBD2. The CDR3 runs to 18 residues. Germline V gene lookup returns CDR1 WSHSY and CDR2 SAAADI. Unmatched junction bases numbered 14, after V lost 2 bases and J lost 6 bases. In nucleotides, the CDR3 is TGCGCCAGCAGTGAGCCCATAGAGGGGCTAGCGGGAGGGCCCGAGCAGTACTTC. Encoded protein: CASSEPIEGLAGGPEQYF.

The rearrangement joins TRBV9 to TRBJ2-1; 7 nucleotides match TRBD2. Germline assignment: CDR1 SGDLS and CDR2 YYNGEE. CDR3 length equals 13 residues. V lost 8 bases, J lost 0 bases, and 2 bases stayed unmatched. The CDR3 nucleotides are TGTGCCAGTCAGCGGGACTCCTACAATGAGCAGTTCTTC. Translation: CASQRDSYNEQFF.

The V gene is TRBV2, the J gene TRBJ2-7; 8 positions agree with TRBD2. The CDR3 covers 13 residues. J lost 3 bases, V lost 7 bases, and 5 bases had no gene match. Per the germline V gene, CDR1 is SNHLY and CDR2 is FYNNEI. The CDR3 is CASKAGGYYEQYF. In nucleotides, the CDR3 is TGTGCCAGCAAGGCGGGAGGTTACTACGAGCAGTACTTC.

The rearrangement links TRBV11-3 to TRBJ2-3; 9 bases map to TRBD1. CDR3 size: 15 residues. Germline V CDR1 and CDR2: SGHNT, YENEEA. V trimming: 5 bases; J trimming: 4 bases; junction bases outside the gene matches: 7. CDR3 sequence (DNA): TGTGCCAGCAGCCCGGGGACAGGGAGGGCAGATACGCAGTATTTT. Its translation is CASSPGTGRADTQYF.

This clone showed up just once. The rearrangement joins TRBV11-3 to TRBJ2-3, with 7 bases that match TRBD2. V dropped 4 bases and J dropped 2; count of bases not matched to a gene: 6. This CDR3 is built from 15 residues. Germline assignment: CDR1 SGHNT and CDR2 YENEEA. The CDR3 spells CASSSPRESTDTQYF. The DNA for the CDR3 is TGTGCCAGCAGCTCCCCGCGGGAGTCCACAGATACGCAGTATTTT.

The V gene is TRBV5-6, the J gene TRBJ1-2, with TRBD1 matching over 9 bases. Germline V lookup: CDR1 SGHDT, CDR2 YYEEEE. V trimming: 4 bases; J trimming: 2 bases; junction bases outside the gene matches: 12. CDR3 length equals 17 residues. The CDR3 DNA reads as TGTGCCAGCAGCACCCTTTGGGGGACAGGGATGAACTATGGCTACACCTTC. Translation: CASSTLWGTGMNYGYTF.

The J gene is TRBJ1-1, the V gene TRBV12-5; 8 bases align to TRBD1. This CDR3 contains 14 residues. V lost 6 bases to trimming and J lost 4 bases; unmatched junction nucleotides: 7. Germline loops: CDR1 LGHNT, CDR2 FRNRAP. CDR3 region: CASGEGQGGTEAFF. Written as DNA, the CDR3 is TGTGCTAGTGGCGAAGGACAGGGTGGCACTGAAGCTTTCTTT.

J is TRBJ2-7 and V is TRBV6-1; 7 positions agree with TRBD2. Germline trimming cut 6 bases from V and 3 bases from J; bases unmatched to any gene: 8. The CDR3 has 14 amino acids. Germline V CDR1 and CDR2: MNHNS, SASEGT. The CDR3, as DNA: TGTGCCAGCAGACAAGGGAGGGGCAGCTACGAGCAGTACTTC. Residues: CASRQGRGSYEQYF.

This chain connects TRBV7-2 to TRBJ2-1; D is unresolved. Trimming stripped 3 bases from V and 9 bases from J, with 9 bases between. Germline loops: CDR1 SGHTA, CDR2 FQGNSA. This CDR3 region has 12 residues. Written as DNA, the CDR3 is TGTGCCAGCAGCTTTTATGAGGCTGAGCAGTTCTTC. Residues: CASSFYEAEQFF. Complete variable domain (other parts from reference TRBV7-2 and TRBJ2-1): GAGVSQSPSNKVTEKGKDVELRCDPISGHTALYWYRQSLGQGLEFLIYFQGNSAPDKSGLPSDRFSAERTGGSVSTLTIQRTQQEDSAVYLCASSFYEAEQFFGPGTRLTVL.

The chain is built from TRBV6-6 and TRBJ2-3; 7 bases align to TRBD1. The ends lost 4 bases at V and 5 bases at J; junction bases unmatched: 6. The CDR3 extends over 14 amino acids. CDR1 and CDR2 (germline): MNHNY, SVGAGI (reference sequence). CDR3 loop: CASSWLGGEDTQYF. The CDR3 region has the DNA TGTGCCAGCAGTTGGTTAGGGGGCGAAGATACGCAGTATTTT.

This clone was seen once. The chain couples TRBV28 to TRBJ2-2; D is undetermined. This CDR3 has 14 amino acids. Per germline, CDR1 MDHEN and CDR2 SYDVKM. Between the trimmed V and J ends, which lost 6 bases and 5 bases, there was a span of 13 bases. The CDR3 DNA sequence: TGTGCCAGCAGCCCCCTTCCCTTTACCGGGGAGCTGTTTTTT. Its translation: CASSPLPFTGELFF.